Detailed here is one T cell receptor beta chain. This sample is part of a study of blood T cell repertoires in COVID-19. In the study's own analysis: Estimation of nucleated cell counts was performed using reference gene primer amplification. Method: immunoSEQ multiplex PCR; TCRdb's copy keeps in-frame clones and lacks some. V, J and clone size are those of that table, while D and trimming were read from the DNA. The sample includes 150,000 or so clones, about 87% of them seen just once. CDR3 size: 18 residues. After removal of 4 bases from V and 4 bases from J, the junction contained 15 bases not matched to a gene. Germline CDR1 is SGDLS and CDR2 is YYNGEE.

The TCR sequence derives from a man at least 80 years old with acute or convalescent COVID-19. The chain couples TRBV9 to TRBJ1-1; 11 bases map to TRBD1. The sample was peripheral blood. CDR3 region: CASSSQGQGGVWSTEAFF. The DNA of the CDR3 is TGTGCCAGCAGCTCCCAGGGACAGGGGGGGGTATGGAGCACTGAAGCTTTCTTT.